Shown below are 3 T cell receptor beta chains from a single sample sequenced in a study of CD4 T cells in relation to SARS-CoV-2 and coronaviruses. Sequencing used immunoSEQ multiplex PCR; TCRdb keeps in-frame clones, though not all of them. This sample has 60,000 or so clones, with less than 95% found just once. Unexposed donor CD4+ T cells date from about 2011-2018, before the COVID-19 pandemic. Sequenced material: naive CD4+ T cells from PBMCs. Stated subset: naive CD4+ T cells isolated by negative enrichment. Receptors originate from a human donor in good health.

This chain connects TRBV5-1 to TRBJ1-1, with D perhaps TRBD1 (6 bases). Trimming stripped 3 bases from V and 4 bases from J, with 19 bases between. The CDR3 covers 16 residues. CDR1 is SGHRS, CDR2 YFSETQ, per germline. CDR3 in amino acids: CASSSNTGRRGTEAFF. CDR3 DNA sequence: TGCGCCAGCAGCTCAAACACAGGGAGACGGGGCACTGAAGCTTTCTTT.

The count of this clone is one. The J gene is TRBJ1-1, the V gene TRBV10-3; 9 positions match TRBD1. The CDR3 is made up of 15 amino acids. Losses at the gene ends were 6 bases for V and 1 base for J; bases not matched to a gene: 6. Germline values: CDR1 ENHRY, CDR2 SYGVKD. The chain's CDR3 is CAIRYSGQGNTEAFF. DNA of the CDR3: TGTGCCATCAGATACTCGGGACAGGGGAACACTGAAGCTTTCTTT.

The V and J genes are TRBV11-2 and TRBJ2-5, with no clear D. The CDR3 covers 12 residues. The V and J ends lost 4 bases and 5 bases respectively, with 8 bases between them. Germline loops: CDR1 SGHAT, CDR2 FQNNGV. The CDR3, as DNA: TGTGCCAGCAGCTCCCCCAAGGAGACCCAGTACTTC. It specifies CASSSPKETQYF. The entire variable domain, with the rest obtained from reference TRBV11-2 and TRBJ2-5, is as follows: EAGVAQSPRYKIIEKRQSVAFWCNPISGHATLYWYQQILGQGPKLLIQFQNNGVVDDSQLPKDRFSAERLKGVDSTLKIQPAKLEDSAVYLCASSSPKETQYFGPGTRLLVL.